These 23 T cell receptor beta chains were sequenced from one sample in a study of beta chain features in type 1 diabetes (dated by TCRdb to between 2018 and 2020). The library was produced with the immunoSEQ multiplex PCR assay. The entire amount of isolated RNA was reverse transcribed using the High Capacity cDNA Reverse Transcription Kit, so the sequenced TCRB transcripts were expressed ones. TCRdb retrieved this table from immuneACCESS and kept in-frame rearrangements only. Not all clones are present; in checked studies, unresolved V genes account for under half, and no reason is known for the remainder. The sample profile shows about 6,000 clones; roughly 70% of them were found once. Roughly 2% of the sample goes to the ten largest clones. The sample consisted of Tregs from blood. The intended sense of this specimen's cell subset or site label: regulatory CD4+ T cells. The receptors stem from a man aged 18 to 30 in good health.

This clone appeared a single time. This sequence joins TRBV6-1 and TRBJ2-1; 13 bases align to TRBD2. The CDR3 spans 15 residues. Unmatched junction bases numbered 4, after V lost 6 bases and J lost 5 bases. Germline CDR1 MNHNS, CDR2 SASEGT. The chain's CDR3 is CASSFGTSGNNEQFF. The CDR3, as DNA: TGTGCCAGCAGCTTCGGGACTAGCGGGAACAATGAGCAGTTCTTC.

The genes are TRBV6-6 and TRBJ2-1; D call uncertain. Germline assignment: CDR1 MNHNY and CDR2 SVGAGI (reference sequence). This CDR3 spans 16 amino acids. Trimming removed 0 bases from V and 4 bases from J, with 13 bases in between. This CDR3 is CASSYSRIAIYNEQFF. DNA of the CDR3: TGTGCCAGCAGTTACTCGAGAATAGCTATTTACAATGAGCAGTTCTTC.

The chain is built from TRBV5-1 and TRBJ2-7, with D possibly being TRBD1 (6 bases). Germline V gene data show CDR1 as SGHRS and CDR2 as YFSETQ. This CDR3 has 14 amino acids. Trimming took off 0 bases at V and 4 bases at J, with 11 bases between the two ends. The DNA for the CDR3 is TGCGCCAGCAGCTTGGACAGGGCTCGGTACGAGCAGTACTTC. The encoded protein is CASSLDRARYEQYF.

This clone was seen just once. The rearrangement uses TRBV18 and TRBJ2-1, with D hard to call. V was shortened by 3 bases and J by 4 bases, with 10 bases between the two germline ends. CDR1 and CDR2 from the germline V gene are KGHSH and LQKENI. The length of the CDR3 is 14 residues. The CDR3 protein is CASSPSQAYNEQFF. In nucleotides, the CDR3 is TGTGCCAGCTCACCTTCCCAAGCATACAATGAGCAGTTCTTC.

The chain uses TRBV9 and TRBJ1-2; possible D gene TRBD1, 6 bases. Trimming took 0 bases from V and 4 from J, leaving 7 bases between them. The germline V gene encodes CDR1 SGDLS and CDR2 YYNGEE. The CDR3 has 13 residues. The CDR3 here is CASSVGGLYGYTF. The CDR3 nucleotides read TGTGCCAGCAGCGTAGGGGGGCTCTATGGCTACACCTTC.

This clone appeared once. J is TRBJ1-2 and V is TRBV4-3, with D possibly being TRBD1 (5 bases). The CDR3 totals 14 residues. Trimming took 0 bases from V and 4 from J, leaving 9 bases between them. Looked up from germline, CDR1 is LGHNA and CDR2 is YSLEER. The CDR3 protein is CASSQETVTYGYTF. CDR3 DNA: TGCGCCAGCAGCCAAGAGACAGTGACCTATGGCTACACCTTC.

The chain carries TRBV5-6 and TRBJ2-2, with D perhaps matching TRBD2 (6 bases). CDR1 and CDR2 (germline): SGHDT, YYEEEE. This CDR3 region has 12 residues. The ends were cut back, 4 bases at V and 9 bases at J, with 10 bases in the middle. The DNA of the CDR3 is TGTGCCAGCAGCAGGCTAGCGCGGGAGCTGTTTTTT. Protein sequence: CASSRLARELFF.

V usage is TRBV30 and J usage is TRBJ2-5; TRBD2 is a possible D gene (5 bases). Germline V gene sequence: CDR1 GTSNPN, CDR2 SVGIG (reference sequence). Trimming took 0 bases from V and 1 from J, leaving 6 bases between them. This CDR3 is built from 13 residues. The CDR3 protein is CAWSVLAQETQYF. CDR3 bases: TGTGCCTGGAGTGTCCTAGCCCAAGAGACCCAGTACTTC.

The gene calls are TRBV4-3 and TRBJ1-1; 8 bases fit TRBD1. The germline V gene has CDR1 LGHNA and CDR2 YSLEER. The length of the CDR3 is 14 residues. Trimming cost V 4 bases and J 4 bases; bases outside gene matches: 5. CDR3 sequence reads: CASSPQGAGTEAFF. In DNA form, the CDR3 reads TGCGCCAGCAGCCCCCAGGGGGCAGGCACTGAAGCTTTCTTT.

The chain has TRBV10-3 and TRBJ2-2; 7 positions match TRBD1. The CDR3 is made up of 14 amino acids. The V gene end was trimmed by 6 bases and the J gene end by 6 bases; junction bases not matched to a gene: 7. Germline lookup yields CDR1 ENHRY and CDR2 SYGVKD. In DNA form, the CDR3 reads TGTGCCATCAGCCGAGACAGGGCGGCCGGGGAGCTGTTTTTT. Translating gives CAISRDRAAGELFF.

This chain connects TRBV4-3 to TRBJ2-5; TRBD2 might be the D (7 bases). Germline V lookup: CDR1 LGHNA, CDR2 YSLEER. V lost 0 bases and J lost 4, with 18 bases in between. The CDR3 has 17 residues. The CDR3 spells CASSQDLGGGRGETQYF. CDR3 sequence (DNA): TGCGCCAGCAGCCAAGATTTAGGGGGGGGACGGGGAGAGACCCAGTACTTC.

The rearrangement uses TRBV4-3 and TRBJ2-3; TRBD1 matches at 7 bases. The ends lost 4 bases at V and 6 bases at J; junction bases unmatched: 4. The germline V gene has CDR1 LGHNA and CDR2 YSLEER. The CDR3 is 13 residues long. The CDR3 DNA follows: TGCGCCAGCAGCCGTACAGGGGAGGATACGCAGTATTTT. Encoded protein: CASSRTGEDTQYF.

CDR3 loop: CASSLSTRSYEQYF. CDR3 DNA sequence: TGTGCCAGCAGCTTGTCTACTAGATCCTACGAGCAGTACTTC. The J gene is TRBJ2-7, the V gene TRBV11-2; the D gene is possibly TRBD2 (5 bases). V lost 3 bases and J 1 base, leaving 10 bases between the germline ends. This CDR3 has 14 amino acids. Germline V gene sequence: CDR1 SGHAT, CDR2 FQNNGV.

This rearrangement joins TRBV7-6 to TRBJ2-3, with D possibly matching TRBD2 (6 bases). The CDR3 contains 17 residues. V was pared by 1 base and J by 0 bases, with 14 bases between. Germline lookup yields CDR1 SGHVS and CDR2 FNYEAQ. The CDR3 is CASSLGTWEASTDTQYF. The DNA for the CDR3 is TGTGCCAGCAGCTTAGGGACATGGGAGGCGAGCACAGATACGCAGTATTTT. Combining the CDR3 with reference TRBV7-6 and TRBJ2-3 gives the whole variable domain GAGVSQSPRYKVTKRGQDVALRCDPISGHVSLYWYRQALGQGPEFLTYFNYEAQQDKSGLPNDRFSAERPEGSISTLTIQRTEQRDSAMYRCASSLGTWEASTDTQYFGPGTRLTVL.

This rearrangement joins TRBV5-4 to TRBJ2-1; TRBD2 matches 10 bases. Losses at the gene ends were 2 bases for V and 7 bases for J; bases not matched to a gene: 9. CDR1 and CDR2 from the germline V gene are SGHNT and YYREEE (reference sequence). The CDR3 has 16 amino acids. CDR3 loop: CASSFSQRGGRNEQFF. The CDR3 DNA reads as TGTGCCAGCAGCTTTTCCCAGCGGGGGGGCCGAAATGAGCAGTTCTTC.

The genes are TRBV19 and TRBJ1-2; D may be TRBD1 (5 bases). CDR1 is LNHDA and CDR2 is SQIVND in the germline V gene (reference sequence). The V gene lost 2 bases and the J gene lost 7 bases, with 8 bases spanning the gap. The CDR3 runs 12 residues. CDR3 loop: CASSILGLGYTF. The CDR3 DNA is TGTGCCAGTAGTATATTGGGACTTGGCTACACCTTC.

The chain couples TRBV18 to TRBJ2-5; maybe TRBD1 (6 bases). Between the trimmed V and J ends, which lost 4 bases and 2 bases, there was a span of 11 bases. Germline CDR1 is KGHSH and CDR2 is LQKENI. The length of the CDR3 is 14 residues. The CDR3 region is CASSLRQDQETQYF. In DNA form, the CDR3 reads TGTGCCAGCTCACTTAGACAGGATCAAGAGACCCAGTACTTC. Based on the CDR3 plus reference TRBV18 and TRBJ2-5, the full variable domain is NAGVMQNPRHLVRRRGQEARLRCSPMKGHSHVYWYRQLPEEGLKFMVYLQKENIIDESGMPKERFSAEFPKEGPSILRIQQVVRGDSAAYFCASSLRQDQETQYFGPGTRLLVL.

The rearrangement uses TRBV5-4 and TRBJ2-7; TRBD1 is a possible D gene (5 bases). Germline values: CDR1 SGHNT, CDR2 YYREEE (reference sequence). The CDR3 contains 13 residues. The V end was cut by 1 base, the J end by 6 bases, with 11 bases between. This CDR3 is CASSLSWGAEQYF. The CDR3 DNA reads TGTGCCAGCAGCTTGAGTTGGGGCGCCGAGCAGTACTTC.

The J gene is TRBJ1-6, the V gene TRBV4-1, with TRBD1 identical over 9 bases. The V and J ends lost 8 bases and 7 bases, in that order; junction bases with no gene match: 3. The germline CDR1 and CDR2 sequences are MGHRA and YSYEKL. The length of the CDR3 is 13 residues. The CDR3 DNA reads TGCGCCAGCCGGGGACAGGGCAATTCACCCCTCCACTTT. This gives the protein CASRGQGNSPLHF.

The chain links TRBV11-2 to TRBJ1-1; a weak D match, TRBD1 (6 bases). V dropped 1 base and J dropped 1 base, with 10 bases sitting between them. Germline-derived CDR1 and CDR2 are SGHAT and FQNNGV. The CDR3 extends over 15 amino acids. DNA for the CDR3: TGTGCCAGCAGCTTAGGGGCGGACAGGAACACTGAAGCTTTCTTT. Protein product: CASSLGADRNTEAFF.

The chain joins TRBV28 to TRBJ2-5; a possible D gene is TRBD1 (6 bases). There are 14 residues in the CDR3. Germline lookup yields CDR1 MDHEN and CDR2 SYDVKM. The germline V and J ends were trimmed by 2 bases and 2 bases, with 9 bases remaining between them. CDR3 region: CASSLGGRQETQYF. The CDR3 nucleotides are TGTGCCAGCAGTTTAGGGGGCCGGCAAGAGACCCAGTACTTC. Filled out from reference TRBV28 and TRBJ2-5, the complete variable domain reads DVKVTQSSRYLVKRTGEKVFLECVQDMDHENMFWYRQDPGLGLRLIYFSYDVKMKEKGDIPEGYSVSREKKERFSLILESASTNQTSMYLCASSLGGRQETQYFGPGTRLLVL.

The V call is TRBV10-3, the J call TRBJ2-2; D perhaps matches TRBD1 (6 bases). The germline CDR1 and CDR2 sequences are ENHRY and SYGVKD. The V and J ends lost 4 bases and 6 bases respectively, with 12 bases between them. This CDR3 spans 14 amino acids. Here the CDR3 reads CAISASGDAGELFF. CDR3 sequence (DNA): TGTGCCATCAGTGCCTCAGGGGATGCCGGGGAGCTGTTTTTT.

In regard to this clone: At one boundary the junction diverges from the germline segment, which might be a read error. V usage is TRBV6-5 and J usage is TRBJ2-7; 7 nucleotides line up with TRBD1. The CDR3 consists of 11 residues. Germline lookup yields CDR1 MNHEY and CDR2 SVGAGI. The CDR3 DNA reads as TGTGCCAGCAGTTCCCACCGGGACAGATATTTC. Amino acid sequence: CASSSHRDRYF.